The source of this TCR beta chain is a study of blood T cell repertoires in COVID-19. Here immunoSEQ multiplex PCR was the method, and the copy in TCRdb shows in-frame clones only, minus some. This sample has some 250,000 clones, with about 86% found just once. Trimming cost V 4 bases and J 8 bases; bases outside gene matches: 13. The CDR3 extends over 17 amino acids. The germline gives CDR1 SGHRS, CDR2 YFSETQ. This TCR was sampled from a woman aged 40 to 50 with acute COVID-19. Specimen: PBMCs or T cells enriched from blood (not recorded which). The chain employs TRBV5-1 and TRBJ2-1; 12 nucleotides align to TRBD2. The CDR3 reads CASSPNPLAGGPDEQFF. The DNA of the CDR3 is TGCGCCAGCAGCCCAAACCCCCTAGCGGGAGGGCCGGATGAGCAGTTCTTC.